Listed here are 19 T cell receptor beta chains from one sample, sequenced in a study of long-term antiretroviral therapy in people with HIV. At the survey level, the v3.0 immunoSEQ assay was run. TCRdb's copy holds only in-frame clones and misses some; the assay was immunoSEQ multiplex PCR. The sample lists 17,000 or so clones, more than 60% seen once, with 15% in the top ten. The sequencing here drew on unsorted PBMCs, taken about 2.1 years before starting antiretroviral therapy. The source of these receptors is a man aged 25 to 40 with HIV.

J is TRBJ2-7 and V is TRBV13; D assignment may be TRBD1 or TRBD2 (5 bases each). Per the germline V gene, CDR1 is PRHDT and CDR2 is FYEKMQ (reference sequence). The length of the CDR3 is 15 residues. V was trimmed by 1 base and J by 5 bases, leaving 15 bases between them. The CDR3 loop is CASSLAWAEGNEQYF. CDR3 nucleotides: TGTGCCAGCAGCTTAGCGTGGGCCGAGGGGAACGAGCAGTACTTC.

The chain couples TRBV4-1 to TRBJ2-7; 7 nucleotides line up with TRBD1. After removal of 4 bases from V and 3 bases from J, the junction contained 3 bases not matched to a gene. The germline V gene encodes CDR1 MGHRA and CDR2 YSYEKL. The CDR3 spans 13 residues. CDR3 DNA: TGCGCCAGCAGCCCATGGGACAGCTACGAGCAGTACTTC. It encodes CASSPWDSYEQYF.

The chain links TRBV6-4 to TRBJ1-1; 10 bases are shared with TRBD1. The trim removed 8 bases at V and 4 bases at J, leaving 1 base unmatched. The CDR3 sequence is 12 residues long. Germline V lookup: CDR1 MRHNA, CDR2 SNTAGT. CDR3 nucleotides: TGTGCCAGCCGGGACAGGGGCACTGAAGCTTTCTTT. It specifies CASRDRGTEAFF.

The table lists this clone with a few counts. A far larger clone is one base from this, pointing to a likely read error. This sequence joins TRBV7-6 and TRBJ2-7; 9 positions match TRBD2. Germline V gene data show CDR1 as SGHVS and CDR2 as FNYEAQ. The CDR3 is made up of 15 amino acids. J was trimmed by 1 base and V by 3 bases; bases with no gene match: 4. CDR3 coding DNA: TGTGCCAGCAGCTTTAGCGGGGGCCCATCCTACGAGCAGTACTTC. Amino acids: CASSFSGGPSYEQYF.

This chain uses TRBV29-1 with TRBJ1-1, with D uncertain. With 3 bases removed from V and 1 base from J, the gap between germline ends came to 9 bases. CDR1 is SQVTM and CDR2 is ANQGSEA in the germline V gene. The CDR3 has 13 residues. This chain's CDR3 is CSVDRDSNTEAFF. The CDR3 DNA is TGCAGCGTTGACCGGGATTCGAACACTGAAGCTTTCTTT.

The rearrangement joins TRBV5-5 to TRBJ2-7, with D possibly matching TRBD2 (6 bases). Germline CDR1 and CDR2: SGHKS and YYEKEE (reference sequence). The CDR3 is 16 amino acids. With 1 base removed from V and 2 bases from J, the gap between germline ends came to 16 bases. The CDR3 nucleotides are TGTGCCAGCAGCTTGATGTCGGGACTTATCCCCTACGAGCAGTACTTC. The encoded protein is CASSLMSGLIPYEQYF.

The table lists this clone with a few counts. V and J are TRBV12-5 and TRBJ1-2; a weak D match, TRBD1 (6 bases). The germline V gene has CDR1 LGHNT and CDR2 FRNRAP. V dropped 6 bases and J dropped 4 bases, with 15 bases sitting between them. The CDR3 covers 14 residues. CDR3 nucleotides: TGTGCTAGTGGCCCAGGGGTTAGCTCCTATGGCTACACCTTC. It codes for CASGPGVSSYGYTF.

This clone occurred once. V is TRBV7-9 and J is TRBJ2-1; no clear D. The CDR3 is made up of 15 amino acids. From germline, CDR1 is SEHNR and CDR2 FQNEAQ (reference sequence). V lost 3 bases and J 4 bases, leaving 13 bases between the germline ends. The CDR3 coding sequence is TGTGCCAGCAGCTTCGGCCAGGCCCATTACAATGAGCAGTTCTTC. Translated, it gives CASSFGQAHYNEQFF.

This clone occurred a few times. The chain links TRBV28 to TRBJ1-5; the D is unclear. Germline CDR1 MDHEN, CDR2 SYDVKM. Trimming cost V 8 bases and J 0 bases, with 5 bases left between them. This CDR3 spans 12 amino acids. CDR3 nucleotides: TGTGCCAGCCTTCATAGCAATCAGCCCCAGCATTTT. Protein: CASLHSNQPQHF.

The chain uses TRBV10-3 and TRBJ2-5; D not resolved. V was trimmed by 0 bases and J by 2 bases, leaving 7 bases between them. In germline, CDR1 is ENHRY, CDR2 SYGVKD. The CDR3 covers 14 residues. This CDR3 is CAISESPRQETQYF. The DNA of the CDR3 is TGTGCCATCAGTGAGTCTCCTCGTCAAGAGACCCAGTACTTC.

The chain combines TRBV19 with TRBJ2-3, with D unresolved. The CDR3 is 12 residues long. Germline-derived CDR1 and CDR2 are LNHDA and SQIVND (reference sequence). The V and J ends lost 4 bases and 4 bases respectively, with 6 bases between them. CDR3 region: CASSRLSDTQYF. The CDR3 coding sequence is TGTGCCAGTAGTAGGCTATCAGATACGCAGTATTTT.

V is TRBV27 and J is TRBJ1-2; 7 bases are shared with TRBD1. Trimming took 6 bases from V and 1 from J; bases not matched to a gene: 5. This CDR3 comprises 14 residues. Germline V gives CDR1 MNHEY, CDR2 SMNVEV (reference sequence). CDR3 sequence reads: CASSPTGFNYGYTF. The CDR3 DNA sequence: TGTGCCAGCAGCCCGACAGGGTTTAACTATGGCTACACCTTC.

The chain is built from TRBV29-1 and TRBJ1-1, with unresolved D. CDR3 size: 10 residues. With 5 bases removed from V and 8 bases from J, the gap between germline ends came to 9 bases. The germline gives CDR1 SQVTM, CDR2 ANQGSEA. The CDR3 reads CSVSFREAFF. The CDR3 DNA follows: TGCAGCGTTTCCTTCCGAGAAGCTTTCTTT. The full variable domain, its missing parts supplied by reference TRBV29-1 and TRBJ1-1, is SAVISQKPSRDICQRGTSLTIQCQVDSQVTMMFWYRQQPGQSLTLIATANQGSEATYESGFVIDKFPISRPNLTFSTLTVSNMSPEDSSIYLCSVSFREAFFGQGTRLTVV.

The V gene is TRBV6-5, the J gene TRBJ2-1; 12 nucleotides line up with TRBD2. This CDR3 is 14 amino acids long. Germline CDR1 reads MNHEY; CDR2 reads SVGAGI. V shed 5 bases, J shed 7 bases, and the junction held 3 bases outside the gene matches. The CDR3 region is CASSGTSGLNEQFF. In DNA form, the CDR3 reads TGTGCCAGCAGTGGGACTAGCGGGCTAAATGAGCAGTTCTTC.

In its sample, this clone was seen once. This chain links TRBV28 with TRBJ2-7; 7 bases match TRBD1. CDR1 and CDR2 (germline): MDHEN, SYDVKM. CDR3 length: 15 residues. J lost 2 bases, V lost 5 bases, and 9 bases had no gene match. The CDR3 nucleotides are TGTGCCAGCAGTACCGGGACAGTGGGGCCCTACGAGCAGTACTTC. Translated: CASSTGTVGPYEQYF.

As for this clone: Other DNA variants within this sample encode the same CDR3. V usage is TRBV18 and J usage is TRBJ1-2; D unresolved. Germline CDR1 and CDR2: KGHSH and LQKENI. V was trimmed by 5 bases and J by 6 bases, leaving 10 bases between them. This CDR3 comprises 12 residues. The CDR3 loop reads CASSSAGNGYTF. CDR3 sequence (DNA): TGTGCCAGCTCATCGGCGGGGAATGGCTACACCTTC. Full variable domain (remainder filled in from reference TRBV18 and TRBJ1-2): NAGVMQNPRHLVRRRGQEARLRCSPMKGHSHVYWYRQLPEEGLKFMVYLQKENIIDESGMPKERFSAEFPKEGPSILRIQQVVRGDSAAYFCASSSAGNGYTFGSGTRLTVV.

This chain connects TRBV18 to TRBJ2-6; TRBD1 or TRBD2 may be the D gene (5 bases each). Trimming took off 6 bases at V and 0 bases at J, with 12 bases between the two ends. The CDR3 is 16 residues long. CDR1 is KGHSH, CDR2 LQKENI, per germline. This chain's CDR3 is CASSWDLNSGANVLTF. DNA of the CDR3: TGTGCCAGCTCTTGGGACCTAAACTCTGGGGCCAACGTCCTGACTTTC.

The rearrangement links TRBV2 to TRBJ1-5; D perhaps matches TRBD1 (6 bases). Germline CDR1 is SNHLY and CDR2 is FYNNEI. V lost 6 bases and J 5 bases, leaving 20 bases between the germline ends. This CDR3 region has 16 residues. The CDR3 nucleotides read TGTGCCAGCAGGGAGAACAGGGTAGGGGACCATCAGCCCCAGCATTTT. This encodes CASRENRVGDHQPQHF.

V and J are TRBV29-1 and TRBJ1-1, with a weak D call TRBD1 (5 bases). Germline V gene lookup returns CDR1 SQVTM and CDR2 ANQGSEA. This CDR3 contains 14 residues. Deletions cut 0 bases from V and 4 bases from J, with 12 bases between. The CDR3 DNA follows: TGCAGCGTTGAAGAGGGGGGTGTGGGCACTGAAGCTTTCTTT. Translated, it gives CSVEEGGVGTEAFF. Full variable domain (missing parts from reference TRBV29-1 and TRBJ1-1): SAVISQKPSRDICQRGTSLTIQCQVDSQVTMMFWYRQQPGQSLTLIATANQGSEATYESGFVIDKFPISRPNLTFSTLTVSNMSPEDSSIYLCSVEEGGVGTEAFFGQGTRLTVV.